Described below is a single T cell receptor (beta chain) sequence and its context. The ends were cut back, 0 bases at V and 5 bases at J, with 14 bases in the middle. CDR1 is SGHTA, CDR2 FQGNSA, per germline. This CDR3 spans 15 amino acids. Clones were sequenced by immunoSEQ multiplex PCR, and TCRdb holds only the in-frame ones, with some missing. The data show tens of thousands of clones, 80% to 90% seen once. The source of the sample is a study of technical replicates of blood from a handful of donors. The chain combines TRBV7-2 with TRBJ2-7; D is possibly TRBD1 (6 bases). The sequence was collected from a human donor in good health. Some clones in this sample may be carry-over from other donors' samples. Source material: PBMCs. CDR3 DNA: TGTGCCAGCAGCTTAGCCCGGGACAATTGGGACGAGCAGTACTTC. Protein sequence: CASSLARDNWDEQYF.